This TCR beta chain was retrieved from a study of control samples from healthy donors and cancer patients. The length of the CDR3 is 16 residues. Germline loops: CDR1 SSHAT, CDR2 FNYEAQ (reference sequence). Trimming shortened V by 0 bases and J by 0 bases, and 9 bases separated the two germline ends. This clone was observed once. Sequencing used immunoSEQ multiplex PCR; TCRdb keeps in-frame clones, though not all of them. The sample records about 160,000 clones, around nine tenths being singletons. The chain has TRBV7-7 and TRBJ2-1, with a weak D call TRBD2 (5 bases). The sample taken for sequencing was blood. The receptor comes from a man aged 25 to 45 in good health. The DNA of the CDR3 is TGTGCCAGCAGCTTAGCGAGGGTGAGCTCCTACAATGAGCAGTTCTTC. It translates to CASSLARVSSYNEQFF.